The 9 T cell receptor beta chains in this list originate from one sample, sequenced in a study of cytomegalovirus exposure and HLA in healthy donors. Data came from immunoSEQ multiplex PCR; TCRdb stores just in-frame clones and leaves some out. The profile shows 120,000 to 150,000 clones, just under 85% of them singletons. Sequencing was performed on PBMCs. These receptors came from a woman aged 25 to 39 in good health and CMV-seronegative.

V gene TRBV5-1 combines with J gene TRBJ2-7; D unclear. The V end was cut by 0 bases, the J end by 2 bases, with 9 bases between. This CDR3 region has 14 residues. Germline V CDR1 and CDR2: SGHRS, YFSETQ. This chain's CDR3 is CASSLGQAAYEQYF. The CDR3 DNA is TGCGCCAGCAGCTTGGGGCAGGCTGCCTACGAGCAGTACTTC.

This clone was seen once. The chain carries TRBV11-2 and TRBJ1-1; D is perhaps TRBD1 (6 bases). V shed 5 bases and J shed 8 bases, with 21 bases lying between them. In germline, CDR1 is SGHAT, CDR2 FQNNGV. This CDR3 is 15 amino acids long. This CDR3 is CASSTRPGTRVEAFF. In DNA, the CDR3 is TGTGCCAGCAGCACCCGCCCCGGGACACGCGTAGAAGCTTTCTTT. Looking up the rest from reference TRBV11-2 and TRBJ1-1 gives the full variable domain: EAGVAQSPRYKIIEKRQSVAFWCNPISGHATLYWYQQILGQGPKLLIQFQNNGVVDDSQLPKDRFSAERLKGVDSTLKIQPAKLEDSAVYLCASSTRPGTRVEAFFGQGTRLTVV.

This sequence joins TRBV27 and TRBJ1-6; D is possibly TRBD1 (5 bases). There are 16 residues in the CDR3. The germline V and J ends were trimmed by 0 bases and 6 bases, with 12 bases remaining between them. Germline CDR1 and CDR2: MNHEY and SMNVEV (reference sequence). The CDR3 spells CASSLSWGEGNSPLHF. In DNA, the CDR3 is TGTGCCAGCAGTTTATCGTGGGGGGAAGGTAATTCACCCCTCCACTTT.

This clone has just one count. The genes are TRBV28 and TRBJ2-7; D unresolved. The CDR3 sequence is 12 residues long. Per the germline V gene, CDR1 is MDHEN and CDR2 is SYDVKM. Trimming took off 6 bases at V and 1 base at J, with 7 bases between the two ends. CDR3 sequence: CASRTQSYEQYF. The CDR3 DNA sequence: TGTGCCAGCAGGACACAATCCTACGAGCAGTACTTC.

The V call is TRBV2, the J call TRBJ2-5; 7 bases are shared with TRBD2. The CDR3 spans 13 residues. Losses at the gene ends were 8 bases for V and 2 bases for J; bases not matched to a gene: 5. Germline CDR1 reads SNHLY; CDR2 reads FYNNEI. The CDR3 loop reads CASGRDYQETQYF. In nucleotides, the CDR3 is TGTGCCAGCGGAAGGGACTATCAAGAGACCCAGTACTTC.

This clone was observed a single time. The genes are TRBV30 and TRBJ1-6; 7 bases align to TRBD1. This CDR3 is built from 13 residues. Germline loops: CDR1 GTSNPN, CDR2 SVGIG (reference sequence). V dropped 5 bases and J dropped 4; count of bases not matched to a gene: 2. For the CDR3, the DNA is TGTGCCTGGGAGGGACAGTATAATTCACCCCTCCACTTT. It encodes CAWEGQYNSPLHF.

The chain has TRBV28 and TRBJ1-6; TRBD1 agrees at 12 bases. CDR1 and CDR2 (germline): MDHEN, SYDVKM. The CDR3 sequence is 19 residues long. The V and J ends lost 4 bases and 6 bases, in that order; junction bases with no gene match: 13. The CDR3 loop is CASSSRGVGTGGSNSPLHF. CDR3 nucleotide sequence: TGTGCCAGCAGTTCGAGGGGGGTCGGGACAGGGGGCTCTAATTCACCCCTCCACTTT.

J is TRBJ1-2 and V is TRBV18; 7 positions agree with TRBD1. Germline loops: CDR1 KGHSH, CDR2 LQKENI. The CDR3 contains 17 residues. Losses at the gene ends were 3 bases for V and 8 bases for J; bases not matched to a gene: 18. DNA for the CDR3: TGTGCCAGCTCACCTTCCGCCGGACAGGTCGAAAGGGGGGGCTACACCTTC. Its protein is CASSPSAGQVERGGYTF.

This clone has more than one count but fewer than ten. This chain connects TRBV19 to TRBJ1-5; no clear D. Germline V CDR1 and CDR2: LNHDA, SQIVND (reference sequence). V was clipped by 5 bases and J by 3 bases, with 8 bases between them. The length of the CDR3 is 13 residues. This chain's CDR3 is CASSGRYNQPQHF. Written as DNA, the CDR3 is TGTGCCAGTAGTGGCAGATACAATCAGCCCCAGCATTTT.